Below, 14 T cell receptor beta chains from the same sample are listed, as sequenced in a study of blood T cell repertoires in COVID-19 (dated by TCRdb to about 2020). The library was made by the immunoSEQ multiplex PCR assay. Sourced from immuneACCESS, this table was stored by TCRdb with only in-frame sequences that have V and J called. A share of the clones is absent; for the studies checked, an unresolved V gene accounts for under half, and the remainder has no known explanation. The table for this sample lists fewer than 300,000 clones; 65% to 85% of them were counted only once. The ten largest clones add up to 15% to 19% of the sample. Material: peripheral blood. Every receptor here comes from a person between 65 and 80 years old with COVID-19, enrolled during active disease.

The V gene is TRBV5-8, the J gene TRBJ1-2; D unresolved. Trimming shortened V by 4 bases and J by 8 bases, and 12 bases separated the two germline ends. The CDR3 contains 12 residues. Looked up from germline, CDR1 is SGHTS and CDR2 is YDEGEE. The CDR3, as DNA: TGTGCCAGCAGCCGAGCTCTATGGGGCTACACCTTC. Residues: CASSRALWGYTF. The whole variable domain, remainder taken from reference TRBV5-8 and TRBJ1-2, is EAGVTQSPTHLIKTRGQQATLRCSPISGHTSVYWYQQALGLGLQFLLWYDEGEERNRGNFPPRFSGRQFPNYSSELNVNALELEDSALYLCASSRALWGYTFGSGTRLTVV.

The V and J genes are TRBV29-1 and TRBJ2-1; TRBD1 matches at 10 bases. V lost 6 bases to trimming and J lost 4 bases; unmatched junction nucleotides: 6. Germline assignment: CDR1 SQVTM and CDR2 ANQGSEA. The CDR3 totals 14 residues. CDR3 region: CSVDRGRSYNEQFF. As DNA, the CDR3 is TGCAGCGTAGACAGGGGGCGATCATACAATGAGCAGTTCTTC.

As for this clone: The same CDR3 also results from other DNA sequences found in this sample. The V call is TRBV11-2, the J call TRBJ2-3; the match to TRBD2 covers 12 bases. With 1 base clipped from V and 2 bases from J, the junction kept 1 base outside the gene matches. CDR1 SGHAT and CDR2 FQNNGV come from the germline V gene. The CDR3 loop spans 16 amino acids. CDR3 region: CASSLGLAGATDTQYF. CDR3 DNA: TGTGCCAGCAGCTTAGGACTAGCGGGGGCCACAGATACGCAGTATTTT.

This rearrangement joins TRBV28 to TRBJ1-5; 9 bases are shared with TRBD1. From germline, CDR1 is MDHEN and CDR2 SYDVKM. The CDR3 spans 17 residues. Trimming cost V 2 bases and J 0 bases; bases outside gene matches: 5. The CDR3 DNA follows: TGTGCCAGCAGTTTACGGACAGGGGCCTTTAGCAATCAGCCCCAGCATTTT. Translating gives CASSLRTGAFSNQPQHF.

The CDR3 is CASSRGTRRYEQYF. The DNA of the CDR3 is TGTGCCAGTAGTAGAGGGACTAGGAGATACGAGCAGTACTTC. The V gene is TRBV19, the J gene TRBJ2-7; 8 nucleotides agree with TRBD2. Germline V lookup: CDR1 LNHDA, CDR2 SQIVND (reference sequence). CDR3 length: 14 amino acids. V lost 4 bases and J lost 4; bases outside the gene matches: 6.

A few counts support this clone. This chain connects TRBV21-1 to TRBJ2-7; the table assigns TRBD1, which was not confirmed against the DNA. TRBV21-1 is a pseudogene segment. CDR3 size: 18 residues. The CDR3 coding sequence is TGTGCCAGCAGCAAAGCGTGCAGGGACACAACGTCGGCCTACGAGCAGTACTTC. It yields the protein CASSKACRDTTSAYEQYF.

This clone was picked up a small number of times. The chain joins TRBV7-9 to TRBJ2-5; maybe TRBD1 (8 bases). Trimming cost V 2 bases and J 5 bases, with 15 bases left between them. The length of the CDR3 is 15 residues. CDR1 and CDR2 from the germline V gene are SEHNR and FQNEAQ (reference sequence). The CDR3, as DNA: TGTGCCAGCAGCTTAAGACAGGGGAGGGTCGAGACCCAGTACTTC. This translates into CASSLRQGRVETQYF.

There are a few counts of this clone. The J gene is TRBJ2-2, the V gene TRBV7-3; 16 positions match TRBD2. The length of the CDR3 is 18 residues. Unmatched junction bases numbered 10, after V lost 5 bases and J lost 7 bases. Germline values: CDR1 SGHTA, CDR2 FQGTGA. The CDR3 sequence: CASSPKPGLAGGFGELFF. DNA for the CDR3: TGTGCCAGCAGCCCAAAACCGGGACTAGCGGGAGGGTTCGGGGAGCTGTTTTTT.

The chain couples TRBV30 to TRBJ2-1, with D possibly TRBD2 on 6 matching bases. The CDR3 loop spans 16 amino acids. From germline, CDR1 is GTSNPN and CDR2 SVGIG (reference sequence). Trimming took off 4 bases at V and 4 bases at J, with 20 bases between the two ends. The CDR3 sequence is CAWKRLGYGSYNEQFF. The CDR3 nucleotides are TGTGCCTGGAAACGACTCGGATACGGGAGTTACAATGAGCAGTTCTTC.

V usage is TRBV5-8 and J usage is TRBJ2-3; the match to TRBD1 covers 8 bases. Trimming removed 1 base from V and 4 bases from J; junction bases left unmatched: 2. CDR1 and CDR2 (germline): SGHTS, YDEGEE. This CDR3 is built from 14 residues. The DNA for the CDR3 is TGTGCCAGCAGCTTGAGACAGGGGCCAGATACGCAGTATTTT. It encodes CASSLRQGPDTQYF.

The chain is built from TRBV3-1 (or the pseudogene TRBV3-2) and TRBJ2-5; a possible D gene is TRBD2 (5 bases). CDR3 length: 14 residues. Germline V gives CDR1 LGHDT, CDR2 YNNKEL (reference sequence). Trimming removed 0 bases at V and 4 bases at J, with 9 bases between. In DNA, the CDR3 is TGTGCCAGCAGCCAAGATCTGCGGGTAGAGACCCAGTACTTC. Translated: CASSQDLRVETQYF.

The J gene is TRBJ1-3, the V gene TRBV12-3 or TRBV12-4; D gene uncertain. The CDR3 length is 13 residues. V shed 5 bases and J shed 7 bases, with 12 bases lying between them. The CDR3 nucleotides read TGTGCCAGCAGTGGACTCCTGGGGAACACCATATATTTT. It codes for CASSGLLGNTIYF.

The chain uses TRBV28 and TRBJ1-2; D is unclear. V lost 6 bases and J 4 bases, leaving 12 bases between the germline ends. Germline lookup yields CDR1 MDHEN and CDR2 SYDVKM. This CDR3 spans 13 amino acids. CDR3 loop: CASRKQSFYGYTF. The CDR3 DNA reads as TGTGCCAGCAGAAAACAGAGTTTCTATGGCTACACCTTC.

This clone was picked up a small number of times. The chain employs TRBV24-1 and TRBJ2-2; 7 bases fit TRBD1. J lost 2 bases, V lost 7 bases, and 3 bases had no gene match. CDR1 is KGHDR, CDR2 SFDVKD, per germline. This CDR3 comprises 14 residues. The CDR3 nucleotides read TGTGCCACCAGGACAGGGTCCAACACCGGGGAGCTGTTTTTT. This codes for CATRTGSNTGELFF.